This T cell receptor beta chain comes out of a study of T cells in Graves' hyperthyroidism and ophthalmopathy. The length of the CDR3 is 18 residues. In germline, CDR1 is ENHRY, CDR2 SYGVKD. V gave up 3 bases and J gave up 0 bases; unmatched junction bases: 7. This clonotype was observed at least ten times. RNA transcripts provided the source from which TCR beta CDR3 regions were amplified. When the TCR CDR3 underwent first-round RT-PCR, the HTBI primer set was used. TCRdb re-called the multiplex PCR reads through MiXCR, storing one row per CDR3 protein. The sample records 300,000 or so distinct CDR3 sequences, approximately 15% being singletons.

The sample taken for sequencing was blood. The sequence was collected from a woman aged 55-69 years with Graves' ophthalmopathy. V gene TRBV10-3 combines with J gene TRBJ2-1, with 11 nucleotides matching TRBD2. The CDR3 DNA reads as TGTGCCATCAGTGACACTAGCGGGGGCCGACACTCCTACAATGAGCAGTTCTTC. This gives the protein CAISDTSGGRHSYNEQFF.